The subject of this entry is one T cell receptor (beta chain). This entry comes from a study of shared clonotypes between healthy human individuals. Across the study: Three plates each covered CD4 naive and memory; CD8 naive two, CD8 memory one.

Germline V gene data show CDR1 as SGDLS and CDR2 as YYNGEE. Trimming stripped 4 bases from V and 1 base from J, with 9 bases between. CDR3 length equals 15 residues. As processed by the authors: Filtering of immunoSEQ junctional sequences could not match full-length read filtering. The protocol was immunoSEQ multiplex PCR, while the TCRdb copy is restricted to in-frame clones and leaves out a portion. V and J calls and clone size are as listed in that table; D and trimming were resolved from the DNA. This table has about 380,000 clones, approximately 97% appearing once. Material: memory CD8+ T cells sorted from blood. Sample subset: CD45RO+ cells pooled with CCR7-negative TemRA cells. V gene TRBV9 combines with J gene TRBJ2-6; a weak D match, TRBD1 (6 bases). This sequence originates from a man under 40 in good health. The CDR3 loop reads CASSPQGSGANVLTF. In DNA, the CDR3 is TGTGCCAGCAGCCCACAGGGATCTGGGGCCAACGTCCTGACTTTC.